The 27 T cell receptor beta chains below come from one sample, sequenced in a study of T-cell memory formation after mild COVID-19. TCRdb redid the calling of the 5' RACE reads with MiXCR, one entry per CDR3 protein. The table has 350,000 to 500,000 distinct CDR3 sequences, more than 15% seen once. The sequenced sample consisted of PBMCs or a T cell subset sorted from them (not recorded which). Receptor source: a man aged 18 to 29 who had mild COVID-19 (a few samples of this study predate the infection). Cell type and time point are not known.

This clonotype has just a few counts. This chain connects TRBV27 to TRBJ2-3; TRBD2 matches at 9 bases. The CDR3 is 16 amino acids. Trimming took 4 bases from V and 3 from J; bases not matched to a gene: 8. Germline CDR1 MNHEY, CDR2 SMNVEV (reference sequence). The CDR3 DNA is TGTGCCAGCAGTTCCCTGGCTAGCGGGGTAACAGATACGCAGTATTTT. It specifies CASSSLASGVTDTQYF.

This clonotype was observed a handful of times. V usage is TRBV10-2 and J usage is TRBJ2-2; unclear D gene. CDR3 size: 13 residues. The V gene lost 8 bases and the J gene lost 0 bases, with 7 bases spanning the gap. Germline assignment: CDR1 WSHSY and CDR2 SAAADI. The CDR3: CASLTSNTGELFF. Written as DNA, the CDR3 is TGCGCCAGCCTAACGTCGAACACCGGGGAGCTGTTTTTT.

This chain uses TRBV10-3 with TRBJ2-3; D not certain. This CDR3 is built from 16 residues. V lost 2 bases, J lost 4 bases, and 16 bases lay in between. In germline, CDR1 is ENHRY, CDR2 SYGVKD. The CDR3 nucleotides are TGTGCCATCAGTGAGCTGGGTCAGCTCGAGTCAGATACGCAGTATTTT. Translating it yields CAISELGQLESDTQYF.

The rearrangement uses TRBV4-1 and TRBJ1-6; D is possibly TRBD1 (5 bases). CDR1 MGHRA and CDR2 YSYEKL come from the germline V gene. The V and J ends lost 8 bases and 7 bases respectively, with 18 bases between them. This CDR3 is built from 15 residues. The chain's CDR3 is CASSLREGLNSPLHF. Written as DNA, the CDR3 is TGCGCCAGCTCGTTGAGGGAGGGGTTAAATTCACCCCTCCACTTT.

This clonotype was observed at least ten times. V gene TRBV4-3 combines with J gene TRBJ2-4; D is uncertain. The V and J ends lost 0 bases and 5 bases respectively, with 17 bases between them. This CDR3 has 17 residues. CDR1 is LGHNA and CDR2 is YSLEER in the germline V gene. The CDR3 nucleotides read TGCGCCAGCAGCCAAGATTTGGGTTCGCCTGCGCAAAACATTCAGTACTTC. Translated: CASSQDLGSPAQNIQYF.

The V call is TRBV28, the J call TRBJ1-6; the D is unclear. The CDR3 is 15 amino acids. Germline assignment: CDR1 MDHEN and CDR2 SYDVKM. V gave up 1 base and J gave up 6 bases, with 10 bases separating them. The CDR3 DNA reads TGTGCCAGCAGTTTATTTGTTTCAGTTAATTCACCCCTCCACTTT. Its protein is CASSLFVSVNSPLHF.

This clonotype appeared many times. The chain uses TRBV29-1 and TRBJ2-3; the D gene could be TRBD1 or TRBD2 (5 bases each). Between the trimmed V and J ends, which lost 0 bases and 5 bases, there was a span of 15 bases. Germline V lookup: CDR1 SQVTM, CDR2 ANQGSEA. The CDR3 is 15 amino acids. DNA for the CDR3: TGCAGCGTTGAAGATCTCACGGGGCTAGGAGATACGCAGTATTTT. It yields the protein CSVEDLTGLGDTQYF.

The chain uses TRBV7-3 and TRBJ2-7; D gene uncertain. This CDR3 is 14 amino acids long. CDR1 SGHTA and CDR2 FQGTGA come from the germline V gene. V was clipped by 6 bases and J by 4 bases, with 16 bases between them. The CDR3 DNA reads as TGTGCCAGCAGACCCCGCAGGTCCGTTTACGAGCAGTACGTC. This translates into CASRPRRSVYEQYV.

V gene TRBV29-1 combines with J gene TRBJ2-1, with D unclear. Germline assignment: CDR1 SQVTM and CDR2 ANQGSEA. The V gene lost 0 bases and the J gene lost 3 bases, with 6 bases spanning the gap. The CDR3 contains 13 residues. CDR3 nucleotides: TGCAGCGTTGAAGAGGCCAACTACAATGAGCAGTTCTTC. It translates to CSVEEANYNEQFF.

The CDR3 spells CASSQDFGGYGYTF. CDR3 nucleotides: TGCGCCAGCAGCCAGGACTTTGGGGGGTATGGCTACACCTTC. This chain connects TRBV4-3 to TRBJ1-2, with D possibly matching TRBD1 (5 bases). This CDR3 has 14 residues. The V and J ends lost 3 bases and 5 bases respectively, with 13 bases between them. The germline CDR1 and CDR2 sequences are LGHNA and YSLEER.

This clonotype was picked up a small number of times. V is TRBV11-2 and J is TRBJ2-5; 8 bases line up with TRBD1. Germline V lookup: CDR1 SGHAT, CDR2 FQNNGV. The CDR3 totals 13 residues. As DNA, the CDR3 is TGTGCAACCCAGGGCAGGGGGCTAGAGACCCAGTACTTC. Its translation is CATQGRGLETQYF.

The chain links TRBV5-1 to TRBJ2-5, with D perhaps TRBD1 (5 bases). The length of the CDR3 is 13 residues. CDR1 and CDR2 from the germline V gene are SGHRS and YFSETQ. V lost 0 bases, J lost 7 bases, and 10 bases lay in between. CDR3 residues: CASSLVGAGTQYF. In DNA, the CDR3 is TGCGCCAGCAGCTTGGTAGGGGCTGGGACCCAGTACTTC.

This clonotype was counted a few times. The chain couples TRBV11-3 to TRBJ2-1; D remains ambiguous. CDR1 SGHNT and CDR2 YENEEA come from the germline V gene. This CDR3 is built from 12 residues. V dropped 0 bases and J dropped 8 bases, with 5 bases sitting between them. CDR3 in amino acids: CASSLDRYEQFF. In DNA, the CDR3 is TGTGCCAGCAGCTTAGATCGATATGAGCAGTTCTTC.

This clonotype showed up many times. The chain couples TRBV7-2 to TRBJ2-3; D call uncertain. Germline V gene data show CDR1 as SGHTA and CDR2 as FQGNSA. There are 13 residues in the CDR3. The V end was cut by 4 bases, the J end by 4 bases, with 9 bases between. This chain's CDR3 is CASSSGPPDTQYF. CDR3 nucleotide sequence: TGTGCCAGCAGCTCGGGCCCTCCAGATACGCAGTATTTT.

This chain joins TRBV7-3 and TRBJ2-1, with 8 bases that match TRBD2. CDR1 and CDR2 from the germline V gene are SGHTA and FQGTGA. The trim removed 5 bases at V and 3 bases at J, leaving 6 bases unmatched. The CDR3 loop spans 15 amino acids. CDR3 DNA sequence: TGTGCCAGCAGCCCGGGGGGGCATCACTACAATGAGCAGTTCTTC. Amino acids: CASSPGGHHYNEQFF.

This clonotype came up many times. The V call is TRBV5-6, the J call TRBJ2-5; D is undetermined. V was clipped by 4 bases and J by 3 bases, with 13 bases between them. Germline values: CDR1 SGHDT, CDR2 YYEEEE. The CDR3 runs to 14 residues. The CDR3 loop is CASSPYDTEETQYF. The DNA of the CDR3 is TGTGCCAGCAGCCCGTATGACACGGAAGAGACCCAGTACTTC.

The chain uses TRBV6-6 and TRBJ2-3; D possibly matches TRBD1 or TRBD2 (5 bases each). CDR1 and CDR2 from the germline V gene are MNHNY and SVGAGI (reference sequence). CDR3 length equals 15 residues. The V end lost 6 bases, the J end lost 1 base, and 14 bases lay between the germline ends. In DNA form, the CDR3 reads TGTGCCAGCAGCCGATTGGGGGTTGGCACAGATACGCAGTATTTT. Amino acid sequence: CASSRLGVGTDTQYF.

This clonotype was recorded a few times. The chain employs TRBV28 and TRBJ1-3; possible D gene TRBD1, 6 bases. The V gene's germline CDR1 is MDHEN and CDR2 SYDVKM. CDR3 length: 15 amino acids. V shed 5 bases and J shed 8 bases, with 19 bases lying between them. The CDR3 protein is CASSPGGGNRDTIYF. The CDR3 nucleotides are TGTGCCAGCAGTCCTGGGGGGGGCAATAGAGACACCATATATTTT.

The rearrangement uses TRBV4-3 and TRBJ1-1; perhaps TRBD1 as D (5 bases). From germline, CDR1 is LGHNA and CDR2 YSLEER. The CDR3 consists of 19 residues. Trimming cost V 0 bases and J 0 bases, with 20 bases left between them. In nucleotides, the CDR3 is TGCGCCAGCAGCCAAGATCAGGGTGGGGGATTTCTAGTGAACACTGAAGCTTTCTTT. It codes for CASSQDQGGGFLVNTEAFF.

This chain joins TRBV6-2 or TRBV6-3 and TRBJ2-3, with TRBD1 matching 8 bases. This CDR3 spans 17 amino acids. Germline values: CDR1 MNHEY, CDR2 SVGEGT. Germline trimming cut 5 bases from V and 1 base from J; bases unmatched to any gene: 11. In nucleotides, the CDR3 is TGTGCCAGCAGTGATGGACAGGGTACCTGGGGCACAGATACGCAGTATTTT. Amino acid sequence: CASSDGQGTWGTDTQYF.

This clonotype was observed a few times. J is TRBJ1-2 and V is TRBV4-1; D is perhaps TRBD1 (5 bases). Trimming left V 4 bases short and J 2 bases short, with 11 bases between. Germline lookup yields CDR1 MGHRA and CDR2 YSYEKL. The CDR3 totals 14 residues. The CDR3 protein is CASSPGVMNYGYTF. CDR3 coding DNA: TGCGCCAGCAGCCCGGGGGTAATGAACTATGGCTACACCTTC.

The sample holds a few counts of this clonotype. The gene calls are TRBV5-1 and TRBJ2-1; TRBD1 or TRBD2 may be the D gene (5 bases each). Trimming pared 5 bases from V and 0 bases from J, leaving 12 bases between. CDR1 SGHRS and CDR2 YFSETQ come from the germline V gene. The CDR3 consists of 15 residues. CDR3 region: CASRLGETSYNEQFF. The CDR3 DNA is TGCGCCAGCAGGCTAGGGGAGACCTCCTACAATGAGCAGTTCTTC.

CDR3: CASSTPGGGQLDEQFF. CDR3 bases: TGTGCCAGCAGCACCCCTGGGGGGGGCCAGCTTGATGAGCAGTTCTTC. The chain combines TRBV7-9 with TRBJ2-1; a possible D gene is TRBD2 (7 bases). The V gene lost 5 bases and the J gene lost 8 bases, with 22 bases spanning the gap. The CDR3 has 16 amino acids. Germline CDR1 is SEHNR and CDR2 is FQNEAQ (reference sequence).

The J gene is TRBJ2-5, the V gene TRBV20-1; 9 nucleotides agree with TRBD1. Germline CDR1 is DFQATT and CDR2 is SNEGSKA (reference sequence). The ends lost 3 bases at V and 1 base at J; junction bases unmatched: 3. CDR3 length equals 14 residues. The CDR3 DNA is TGCAGTGCTAGCCAGGACAGGGGCCAAGAGACCCAGTACTTC. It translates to CSASQDRGQETQYF.

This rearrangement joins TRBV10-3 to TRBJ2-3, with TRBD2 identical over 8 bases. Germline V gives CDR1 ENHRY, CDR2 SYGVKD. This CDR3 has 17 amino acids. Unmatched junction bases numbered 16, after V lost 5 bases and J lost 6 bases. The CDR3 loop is CAISSRDSRGATDTQYF. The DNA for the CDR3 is TGTGCCATCAGTTCCCGTGACTCGCGGGGGGCAACCGATACGCAGTATTTT.

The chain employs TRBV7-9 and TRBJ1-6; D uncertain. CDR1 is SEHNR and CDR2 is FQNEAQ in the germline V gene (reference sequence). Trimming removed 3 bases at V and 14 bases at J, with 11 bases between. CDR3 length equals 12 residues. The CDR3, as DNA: TGTGCCAGCAGCTTCGACGCCGGGGCCCTCCACTTT. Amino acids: CASSFDAGALHF.

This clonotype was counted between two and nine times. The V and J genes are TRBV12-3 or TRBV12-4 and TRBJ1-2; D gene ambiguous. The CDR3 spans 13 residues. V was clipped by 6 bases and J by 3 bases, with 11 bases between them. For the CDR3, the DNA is TGTGCCAGCAGACCCGACACACACTATGGCTACACCTTC. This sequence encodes CASRPDTHYGYTF.